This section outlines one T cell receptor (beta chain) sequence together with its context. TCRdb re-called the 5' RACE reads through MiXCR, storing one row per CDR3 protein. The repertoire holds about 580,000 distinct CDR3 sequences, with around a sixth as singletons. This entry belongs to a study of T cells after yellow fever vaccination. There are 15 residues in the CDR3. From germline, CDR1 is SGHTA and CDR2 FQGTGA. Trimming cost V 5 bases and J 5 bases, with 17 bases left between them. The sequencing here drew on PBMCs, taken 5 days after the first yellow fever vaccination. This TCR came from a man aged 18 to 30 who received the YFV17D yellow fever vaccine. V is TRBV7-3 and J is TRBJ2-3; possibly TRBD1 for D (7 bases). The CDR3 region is CASSPFGGGLDTQYF. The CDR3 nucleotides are TGTGCCAGCAGCCCGTTTGGAGGGGGCTTAGATACGCAGTATTTT.